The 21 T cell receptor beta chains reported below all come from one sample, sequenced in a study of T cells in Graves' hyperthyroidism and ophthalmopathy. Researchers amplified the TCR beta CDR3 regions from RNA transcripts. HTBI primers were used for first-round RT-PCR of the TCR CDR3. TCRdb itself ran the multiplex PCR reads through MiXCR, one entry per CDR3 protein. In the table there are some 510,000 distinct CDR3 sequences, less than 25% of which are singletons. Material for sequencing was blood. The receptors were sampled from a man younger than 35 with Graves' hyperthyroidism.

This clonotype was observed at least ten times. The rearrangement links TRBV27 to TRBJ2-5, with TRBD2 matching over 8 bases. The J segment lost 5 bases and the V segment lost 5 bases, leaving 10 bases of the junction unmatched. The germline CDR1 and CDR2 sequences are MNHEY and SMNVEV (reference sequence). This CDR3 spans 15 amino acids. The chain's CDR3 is CASSPLSGGEETQYF. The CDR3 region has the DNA TGTGCCAGCAGTCCCCTTTCGGGGGGGGAGGAGACCCAGTACTTC.

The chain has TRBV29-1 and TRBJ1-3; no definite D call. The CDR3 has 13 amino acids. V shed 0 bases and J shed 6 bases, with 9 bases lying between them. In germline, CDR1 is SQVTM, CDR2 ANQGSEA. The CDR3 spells CSVEDWRENTIYF. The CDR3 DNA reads TGCAGCGTTGAAGATTGGCGAGAAAACACCATATATTTT. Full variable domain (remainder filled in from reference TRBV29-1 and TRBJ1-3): SAVISQKPSRDICQRGTSLTIQCQVDSQVTMMFWYRQQPGQSLTLIATANQGSEATYESGFVIDKFPISRPNLTFSTLTVSNMSPEDSSIYLCSVEDWRENTIYFGEGSWLTVV.

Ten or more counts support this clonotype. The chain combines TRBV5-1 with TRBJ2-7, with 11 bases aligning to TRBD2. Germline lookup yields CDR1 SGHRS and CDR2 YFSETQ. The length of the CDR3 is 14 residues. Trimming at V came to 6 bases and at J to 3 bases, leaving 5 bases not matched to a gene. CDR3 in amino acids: CASTQTSGDYEQYF. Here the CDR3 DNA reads TGCGCCAGCACCCAGACTAGCGGGGACTACGAGCAGTACTTC.

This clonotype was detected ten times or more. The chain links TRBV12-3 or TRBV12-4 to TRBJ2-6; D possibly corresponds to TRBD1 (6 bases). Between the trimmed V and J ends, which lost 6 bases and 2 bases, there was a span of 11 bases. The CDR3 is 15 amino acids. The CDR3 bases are TGTGCCAGCAGGTTCAGGGGTACTGGGGCCAACGTCCTGACTTTC. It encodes CASRFRGTGANVLTF.

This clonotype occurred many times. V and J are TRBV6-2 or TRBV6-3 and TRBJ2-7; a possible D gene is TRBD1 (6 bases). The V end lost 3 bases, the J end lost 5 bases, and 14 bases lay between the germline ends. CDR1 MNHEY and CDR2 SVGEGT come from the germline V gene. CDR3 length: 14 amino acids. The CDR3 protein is CASSYLGAVHEQYF. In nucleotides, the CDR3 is TGTGCCAGCAGTTATTTGGGGGCGGTCCACGAGCAGTACTTC.

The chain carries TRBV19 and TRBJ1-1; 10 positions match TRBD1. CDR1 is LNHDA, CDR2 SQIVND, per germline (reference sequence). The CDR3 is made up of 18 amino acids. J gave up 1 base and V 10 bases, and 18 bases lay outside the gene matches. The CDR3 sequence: CATKGDRTGGRRNTEAFF. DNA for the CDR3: TGTGCCACTAAGGGAGATCGGACAGGGGGAAGGAGGAACACTGAAGCTTTCTTT.

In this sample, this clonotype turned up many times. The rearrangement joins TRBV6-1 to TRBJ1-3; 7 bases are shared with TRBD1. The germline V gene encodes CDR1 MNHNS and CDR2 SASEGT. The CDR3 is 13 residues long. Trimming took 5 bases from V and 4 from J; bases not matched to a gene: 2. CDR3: CASSRTGGNTIYF. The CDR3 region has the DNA TGTGCCAGCAGTCGGACAGGAGGAAACACCATATATTTT.

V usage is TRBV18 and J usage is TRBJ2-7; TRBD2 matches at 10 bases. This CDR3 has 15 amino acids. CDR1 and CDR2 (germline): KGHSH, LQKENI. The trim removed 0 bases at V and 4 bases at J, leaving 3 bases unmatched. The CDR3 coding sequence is TGTGCCAGCTCACCACCTGCTAGCGGGGGATACGAGCAGTACTTC. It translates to CASSPPASGGYEQYF.

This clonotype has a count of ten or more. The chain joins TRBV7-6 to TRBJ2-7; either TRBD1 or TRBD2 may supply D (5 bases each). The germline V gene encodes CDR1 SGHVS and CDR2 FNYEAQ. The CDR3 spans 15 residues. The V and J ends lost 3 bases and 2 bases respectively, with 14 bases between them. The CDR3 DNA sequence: TGTGCCAGCAGCTTCGACGGGGACGGAGCCTACGAGCAGTACTTC. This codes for CASSFDGDGAYEQYF. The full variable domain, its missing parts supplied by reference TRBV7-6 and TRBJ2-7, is GAGVSQSPRYKVTKRGQDVALRCDPISGHVSLYWYRQALGQGPEFLTYFNYEAQQDKSGLPNDRFSAERPEGSISTLTIQRTEQRDSAMYRCASSFDGDGAYEQYFGPGTRLTVT.

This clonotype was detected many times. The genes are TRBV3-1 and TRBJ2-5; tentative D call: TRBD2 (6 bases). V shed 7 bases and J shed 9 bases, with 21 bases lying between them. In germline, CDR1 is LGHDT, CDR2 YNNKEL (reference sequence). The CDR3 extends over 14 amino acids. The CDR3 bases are TGTGCCAGCACCATGGACGTACCTGGGGAGGCCCAGTACTTC. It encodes CASTMDVPGEAQYF.

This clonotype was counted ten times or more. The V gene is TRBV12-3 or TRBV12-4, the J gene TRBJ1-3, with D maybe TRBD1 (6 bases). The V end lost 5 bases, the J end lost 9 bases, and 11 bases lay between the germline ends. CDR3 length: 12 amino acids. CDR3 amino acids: CASSLRGGTIYF. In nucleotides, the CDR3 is TGTGCCAGCAGTCTACGAGGGGGCACCATATATTTT.

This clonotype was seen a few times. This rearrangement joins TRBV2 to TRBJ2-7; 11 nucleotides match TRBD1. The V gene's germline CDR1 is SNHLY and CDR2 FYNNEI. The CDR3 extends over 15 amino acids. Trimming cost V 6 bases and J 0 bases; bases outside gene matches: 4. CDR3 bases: TGTGCCAGCAGCTGGGACAGGGGGGTCTCCTACGAGCAGTACTTC. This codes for CASSWDRGVSYEQYF.

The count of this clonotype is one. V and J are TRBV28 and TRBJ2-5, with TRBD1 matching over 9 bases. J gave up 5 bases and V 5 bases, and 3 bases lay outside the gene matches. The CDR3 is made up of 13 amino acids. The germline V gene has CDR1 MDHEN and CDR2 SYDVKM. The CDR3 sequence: CASSTGGVETQYF. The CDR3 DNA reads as TGTGCCAGCAGTACAGGGGGCGTTGAGACCCAGTACTTC.

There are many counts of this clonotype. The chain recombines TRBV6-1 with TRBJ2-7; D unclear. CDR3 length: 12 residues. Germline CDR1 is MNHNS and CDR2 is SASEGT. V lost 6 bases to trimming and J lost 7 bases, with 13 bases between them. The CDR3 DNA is TGTGCCAGCAGCAAACCCTTGGGGGAGCAGTACTTC. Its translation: CASSKPLGEQYF.

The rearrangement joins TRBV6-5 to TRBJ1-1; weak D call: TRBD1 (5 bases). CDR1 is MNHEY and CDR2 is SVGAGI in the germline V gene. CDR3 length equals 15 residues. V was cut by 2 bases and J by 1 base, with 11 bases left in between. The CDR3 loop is CASSYNGGWNTEAFF. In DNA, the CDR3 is TGTGCCAGCAGTTACAACGGGGGATGGAACACTGAAGCTTTCTTT.

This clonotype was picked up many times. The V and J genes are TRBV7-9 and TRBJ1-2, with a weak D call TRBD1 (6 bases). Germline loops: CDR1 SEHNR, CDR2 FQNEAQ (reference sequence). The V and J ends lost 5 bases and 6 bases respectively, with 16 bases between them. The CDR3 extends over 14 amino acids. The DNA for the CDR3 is TGTGCCAGCAGCGTTCAGGGGCGAGTGGATGGCTACACCTTC. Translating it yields CASSVQGRVDGYTF.

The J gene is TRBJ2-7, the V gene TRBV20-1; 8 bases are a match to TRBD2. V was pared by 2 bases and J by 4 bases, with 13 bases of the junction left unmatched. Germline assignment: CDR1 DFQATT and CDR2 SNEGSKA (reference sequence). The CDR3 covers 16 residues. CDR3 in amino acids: CSARPPPLAGKYEQYF. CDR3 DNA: TGCAGTGCTAGACCACCCCCGTTAGCGGGGAAGTACGAGCAGTACTTC.

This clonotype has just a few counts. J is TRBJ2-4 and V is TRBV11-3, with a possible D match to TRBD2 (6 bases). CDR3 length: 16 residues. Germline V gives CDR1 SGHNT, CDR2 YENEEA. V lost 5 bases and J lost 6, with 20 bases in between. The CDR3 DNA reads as TGTGCCAGCAGCGCAATCGGGACTCTCTCAGTAAACATTCAGTACTTC. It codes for CASSAIGTLSVNIQYF.

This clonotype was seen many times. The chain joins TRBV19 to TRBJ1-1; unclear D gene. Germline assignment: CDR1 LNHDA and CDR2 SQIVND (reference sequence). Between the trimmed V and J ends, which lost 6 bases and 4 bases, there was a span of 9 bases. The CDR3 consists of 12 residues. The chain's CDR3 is CASRGGRTEAFF. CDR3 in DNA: TGTGCCAGTAGGGGAGGCCGCACTGAAGCTTTCTTT.

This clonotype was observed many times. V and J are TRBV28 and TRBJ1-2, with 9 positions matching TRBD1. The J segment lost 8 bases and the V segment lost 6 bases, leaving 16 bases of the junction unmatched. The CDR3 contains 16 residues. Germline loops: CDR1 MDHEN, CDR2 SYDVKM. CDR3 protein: CASSPPPGQGIEGYTF. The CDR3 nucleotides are TGTGCCAGCAGCCCTCCCCCCGGACAGGGGATCGAGGGCTACACCTTC.

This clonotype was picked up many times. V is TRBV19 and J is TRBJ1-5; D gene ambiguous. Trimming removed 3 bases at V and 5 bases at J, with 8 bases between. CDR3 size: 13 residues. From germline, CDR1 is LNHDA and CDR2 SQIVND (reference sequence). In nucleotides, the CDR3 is TGTGCCAGTAGTATCGTTGAGGATCAGCCCCAGCATTTT. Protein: CASSIVEDQPQHF.